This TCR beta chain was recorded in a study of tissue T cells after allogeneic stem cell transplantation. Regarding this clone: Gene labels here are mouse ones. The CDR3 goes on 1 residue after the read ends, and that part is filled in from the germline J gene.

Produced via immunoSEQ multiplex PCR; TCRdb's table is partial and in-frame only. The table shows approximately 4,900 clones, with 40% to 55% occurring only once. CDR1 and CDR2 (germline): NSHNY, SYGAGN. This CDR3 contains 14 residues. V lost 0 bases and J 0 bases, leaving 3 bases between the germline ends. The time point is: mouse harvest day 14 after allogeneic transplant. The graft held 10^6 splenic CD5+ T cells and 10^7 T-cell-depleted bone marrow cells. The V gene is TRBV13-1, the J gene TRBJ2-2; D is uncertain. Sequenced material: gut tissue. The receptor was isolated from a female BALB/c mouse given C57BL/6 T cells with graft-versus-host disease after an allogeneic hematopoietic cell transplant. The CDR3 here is CASSDGANTGQLYF. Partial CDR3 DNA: TGTGCCAGCAGTGATGGAGCAAACACCGGGCAGCTCTAC.